These 4 T cell receptor beta chains originate from one sample sequenced in a study of PD-1 blockade in classical Hodgkin lymphoma. Generated by immunoSEQ multiplex PCR, the TCRdb table keeps only in-frame clones and is missing some. This table has approximately 45,000 clones, roughly 93% appearing once. The sample's time point: newly diagnosed, previously untreated cHL patient sample. The sample taken for sequencing was peripheral blood mononuclear cells (PBMCs). The receptors originated from a human donor with classical Hodgkin lymphoma.

The J gene is TRBJ2-1, the V gene TRBV6-1; D is perhaps TRBD2 (6 bases). Germline CDR1 and CDR2: MNHNS and SASEGT. The CDR3 consists of 15 residues. V gave up 5 bases and J gave up 10 bases, with 21 bases separating them. CDR3 in DNA: TGTGCCAGCAGTCCCCTGCGCGGGGCGCTCTGGGAGCAGTTCTTC. Its protein is CASSPLRGALWEQFF.

In its sample, this clone was seen a few times. The genes are TRBV13 and TRBJ2-2; TRBD2 agrees at 8 bases. There are 19 residues in the CDR3. V lost 5 bases and J lost 5; bases outside the gene matches: 19. In germline, CDR1 is PRHDT, CDR2 FYEKMQ (reference sequence). The CDR3 DNA is TGTGCCAGCAGCCCTACGTTCCTAGCGGGCTGGGAGGAAACCGGGGAGCTGTTTTTT. This gives the protein CASSPTFLAGWEETGELFF.

The CDR3 coding sequence is TGTGCCAGCAGCGTAGCGGAGGGGGGGGAAAAACTGTTTTTT. Its translation: CASSVAEGGEKLFF. The V call is TRBV9, the J call TRBJ1-4; a weak D match, TRBD1 (6 bases). The germline V and J ends were trimmed by 0 bases and 8 bases, with 11 bases remaining between them. CDR3 size: 14 residues. Germline V gene data show CDR1 as SGDLS and CDR2 as YYNGEE.

The V and J genes are TRBV6-4 and TRBJ2-2; the D call may be TRBD1 or TRBD2 (6 bases each). V lost 4 bases to trimming and J lost 7 bases, with 16 bases between them. The germline V gene encodes CDR1 MRHNA and CDR2 SNTAGT. The CDR3 is 15 amino acids. The CDR3 reads CASSADGGLGGELFF. The CDR3 nucleotides read TGTGCCAGCAGTGCGGACGGGGGCCTCGGCGGGGAGCTGTTTTTT.